This TCR beta chain appears in the sequencing data of a study of blood T cell repertoires in COVID-19. Per the original data handling: By means of reference gene primer amplification, nucleated cell counts were estimated. Repertoires were generated with immunoSEQ multiplex PCR, while TCRdb's copy carries only in-frame clones and drops some. Clone size and V and J calls were adopted from that table, with D and trimming inferred from the DNA. In the table there are 450,000 to 500,000 clones, 80% to 90% of which are singletons. Germline V lookup: CDR1 SQVTM, CDR2 ANQGSEA. This CDR3 contains 14 residues. Trimming removed 7 bases at V and 1 base at J, with 15 bases between.

This clonotype was sampled from a human donor in a cohort sampled during active COVID-19. Sequences were obtained from peripheral blood. The chain couples TRBV29-1 to TRBJ2-3; D unresolved. Written as DNA, the CDR3 is TGCAGCGCTGCCGCGTCAACAGGCACAGATACGCAGTATTTT. It yields the protein CSAAASTGTDTQYF.